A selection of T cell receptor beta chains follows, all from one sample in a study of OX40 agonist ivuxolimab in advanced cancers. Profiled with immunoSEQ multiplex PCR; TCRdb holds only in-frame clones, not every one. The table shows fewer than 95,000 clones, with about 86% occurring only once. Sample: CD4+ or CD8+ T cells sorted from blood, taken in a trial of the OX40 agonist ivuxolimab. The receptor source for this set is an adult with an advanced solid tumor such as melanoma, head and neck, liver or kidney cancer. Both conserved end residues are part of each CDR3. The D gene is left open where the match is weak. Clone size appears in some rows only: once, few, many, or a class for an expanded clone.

CDR3 DNA: TGTGCCAGCAGCCGGACAGGGGGCTCCTACGAGCAGTACTTC
CDR3 protein: CASSRTGGSYEQYF
V gene: TRBV28
clone size: NA
D gene: TRBD1
J gene: TRBJ2-7

CDR3 DNA: TGTGCCGTCGGAGACAGGGGCGTTCCGGGGACCCAGTACTTC
CDR3 protein: CAVGDRGVPGTQYF
V gene: TRBV15
clone size: NA
D gene: TRBD1
J gene: TRBJ2-5

CDR3 DNA: TGTGCCAGCAGCTTAGTGGGTCCCGAGCAGTACTTC
CDR3 protein: CASSLVGPEQYF
V gene: TRBV7-2
clone size: once
D gene: NA
J gene: TRBJ2-7

CDR3 DNA: TGTGCCAGCAGCCAAGGCGGCAGGATCCAAGGTGGCTACACCTTC
CDR3 protein: CASSQGGRIQGGYTF
V gene: TRBV4-2
clone size: NA
D gene: NA
J gene: TRBJ1-2

CDR3 DNA: TGTGCCAGCAGCCAAGTCAGCGGGAGCTCGGGAGAGCAGTACTTC
CDR3 protein: CASSQVSGSSGEQYF
V gene: TRBV4-2
clone size: NA
D gene: TRBD2
J gene: TRBJ2-7

CDR3 DNA: TGTGCCAGCAGAGGACAGGGGGCGCCAGATACGCAGTATTTT
CDR3 protein: CASRGQGAPDTQYF
V gene: TRBV9
clone size: NA
D gene: TRBD1
J gene: TRBJ2-3

CDR3 DNA: TGTGCCAGCAGTTTAACCGACAACACCGGGGAGCTGTTTTTT
CDR3 protein: CASSLTDNTGELFF
V gene: TRBV28
clone size: NA
D gene: NA
J gene: TRBJ2-2

CDR3 DNA: TGTGCCAGCACCACCTTGCGGGGCGAGCAGTACTTC
CDR3 protein: CASTTLRGEQYF
V gene: TRBV6-5
clone size: NA
D gene: NA
J gene: TRBJ2-7

CDR3 DNA: TGTGCCAGCAGCTCGGAGAGACTAGCCCTAGCGACCCAGTACTTC
CDR3 protein: CASSSERLALATQYF
V gene: TRBV5-6
clone size: NA
D gene: TRBD2
J gene: TRBJ2-5

CDR3 DNA: TGTGCCAGCAGCTTTGCCAGGTCCAATGAGCAGTTCTTC
CDR3 protein: CASSFARSNEQFF
V gene: TRBV7-2
clone size: NA
D gene: NA
J gene: TRBJ2-1

CDR3 DNA: TGTGCCAGCAGTCACTGGACTAGCGGGGCTGCTAGCACAGATACGCAGTATTTT
CDR3 protein: CASSHWTSGAASTDTQYF
V gene: TRBV2
clone size: NA
D gene: TRBD2
J gene: TRBJ2-3

CDR3 DNA: TGTGCCAGCAGCCTAACTTCCGGGACAGGGACCCCTTATGATACGCAGTATTTT
CDR3 protein: CASSLTSGTGTPYDTQYF
V gene: TRBV7-7
clone size: NA
D gene: TRBD1
J gene: TRBJ2-3

CDR3 DNA: TGTGCCAGTAGTGTAACCTACAGGGGGAACTATGGCTACACCTTC
CDR3 protein: CASSVTYRGNYGYTF
V gene: TRBV19
clone size: few
D gene: TRBD1
J gene: TRBJ1-2

CDR3 DNA: TGTGCCAGCAGGGGACCATATAATTCACCCCTCCACTTT
CDR3 protein: CASRGPYNSPLHF
V gene: TRBV2
clone size: once
D gene: NA
J gene: TRBJ1-6

CDR3 DNA: TGTGCCAGCAGCTCCTCCACCGGGCCTAGTATAACTCGGTCCTACAATGAGCAGTTCTTC
CDR3 protein: CASSSSTGPSITRSYNEQFF
V gene: TRBV11-3
clone size: NA
D gene: NA
J gene: TRBJ2-1

CDR3 DNA: TGTGCCAGCAGCGTTGTAGGGGGTATAGGGGAGCTGTTTTTT
CDR3 protein: CASSVVGGIGELFF
V gene: TRBV28
clone size: NA
D gene: NA
J gene: TRBJ2-2

CDR3 DNA: TGTGCCAGCGGAATTTGGGGGTCACCCCTCCACTTT
CDR3 protein: CASGIWGSPLHF
V gene: TRBV5-4
clone size: few
D gene: NA
J gene: TRBJ1-6

CDR3 DNA: TGTGCCAGCAGCTCAAAGCGGGACCTTCCGAACAATGAGCAGTTCTTC
CDR3 protein: CASSSKRDLPNNEQFF
V gene: TRBV9
clone size: NA
D gene: TRBD2
J gene: TRBJ2-1

CDR3 DNA: TGTGCCAGCAGCGGGGCGGGGGGCAGTTCACCCCTCCACTTT
CDR3 protein: CASSGAGGSSPLHF
V gene: TRBV9
clone size: NA
D gene: NA
J gene: TRBJ1-6

CDR3 DNA: TGCGCCAGCAGCCCCCAACTCGACAGGGATGAGCAGTTCTTC
CDR3 protein: CASSPQLDRDEQFF
V gene: TRBV4-1
clone size: NA
D gene: TRBD1
J gene: TRBJ2-1